Presented here are 26 T cell receptor beta chains from one specimen sequenced in a study of regulatory T cells in long-lasting Graves disease. Time point meaning: persistent/refractory GD, antithyroid drugs over 5 years with positive TRAb. RNA from PBMCs was the source of the TCR library. Assembly of TCR beta libraries relied on iRepertoire HTBI primers together with Arm-PCR of CDR3 regions. From the multiplex PCR reads, TCRdb called clonotypes with MiXCR, one entry per CDR3 protein. The table records roughly 470,000 distinct CDR3 sequences, around 20% of them present only once. Sample: peripheral blood mononuclear cells (PBMCs), taken when the disease was refractory, from a patient treated with antithyroid drugs. These receptors all come from a female donor with Graves disease.

This clonotype was seen ten or more times. The rearrangement uses TRBV13 and TRBJ1-2; D may be TRBD1 (5 bases). CDR3 length: 15 residues. The V end lost 0 bases, the J end lost 8 bases, and 16 bases lay between the germline ends. The V gene's germline CDR1 is PRHDT and CDR2 FYEKMQ (reference sequence). CDR3 sequence (DNA): TGTGCCAGCAGCTTAGGGGGCACAGGTTCGGGAGGCTACACCTTC. Its protein product is CASSLGGTGSGGYTF.

This clonotype occurred a few times. This chain uses TRBV19 with TRBJ2-7, with 13 bases fitting TRBD2. Germline V gene sequence: CDR1 LNHDA, CDR2 SQIVND (reference sequence). This CDR3 contains 16 residues. The V and J ends lost 3 bases and 5 bases, in that order; junction bases with no gene match: 7. CDR3 DNA: TGTGCCAGTAGTATGTCCGGACTAGCGGGAGCAAACGAGCAGTACTTC. This sequence encodes CASSMSGLAGANEQYF.

Only a few counts were recorded for this clonotype. The rearrangement uses TRBV10-3 and TRBJ1-1; D gene ambiguous. V was shortened by 4 bases and J by 1 base, with 4 bases between the two germline ends. The CDR3 is made up of 12 amino acids. The germline gives CDR1 ENHRY, CDR2 SYGVKD. This CDR3 reads CAISGQNTEAFF. The CDR3 DNA follows: TGTGCCATCAGTGGACAGAACACTGAAGCTTTCTTT.

V is TRBV5-1 and J is TRBJ1-3; D is unclear. This CDR3 is built from 14 residues. The V gene's germline CDR1 is SGHRS and CDR2 YFSETQ. The germline V and J ends were trimmed by 0 bases and 8 bases, with 12 bases remaining between them. CDR3 sequence: CASSLVGGGDTIYF. CDR3 bases: TGCGCCAGCAGCTTGGTGGGAGGCGGAGACACCATATATTTT. Variable domain in full (rest from reference TRBV5-1 and TRBJ1-3): KAGVTQTPRYLIKTRGQQVTLSCSPISGHRSVSWYQQTPGQGLQFLFEYFSETQRNKGNFPGRFSGRQFSNSRSEMNVSTLELGDSALYLCASSLVGGGDTIYFGEGSWLTVV.

This clonotype was observed many times. V and J are TRBV19 and TRBJ1-1; D is perhaps TRBD1 (6 bases). V dropped 3 bases and J dropped 0 bases, with 20 bases sitting between them. The CDR3 loop spans 18 amino acids. Looked up from germline, CDR1 is LNHDA and CDR2 is SQIVND (reference sequence). DNA of the CDR3: TGTGCCAGTAGTATTAACACTGGGGGGGCAAGTATGAACACTGAAGCTTTCTTT. Residues: CASSINTGGASMNTEAFF.

This clonotype was picked up many times. The CDR3 loop is CASSLTPARDEQYF. For the CDR3, the DNA is TGTGCCAGCAGCCTCACCCCGGCCAGGGACGAGCAGTACTTC. The rearrangement links TRBV3-1 to TRBJ2-7; D is perhaps TRBD1 (5 bases). Deletions cut 4 bases from V and 5 bases from J, with 15 bases between. The germline CDR1 and CDR2 sequences are LGHDT and YNNKEL (reference sequence). The CDR3 extends over 14 amino acids.

At least ten counts were recorded for this clonotype. The gene calls are TRBV7-2 and TRBJ2-7; 9 positions agree with TRBD2. V shed 4 bases and J 2 bases; nucleotides not matched to a gene: 9. The CDR3 is made up of 16 amino acids. In germline, CDR1 is SGHTA, CDR2 FQGNSA. CDR3: CASSSSSTSGTYEQYF. As DNA, the CDR3 is TGTGCCAGCAGCTCTAGCTCGACTAGCGGCACCTACGAGCAGTACTTC.

This clonotype appeared many times. V gene TRBV3-1 combines with J gene TRBJ1-1; no definite D call. The CDR3 covers 12 residues. Trimming left V 1 base short and J 8 bases short, with 8 bases between. Germline CDR1 is LGHDT and CDR2 is YNNKEL (reference sequence). The CDR3: CASSQGRVEAFF. The CDR3 DNA is TGTGCCAGCAGCCAAGGGAGAGTAGAAGCTTTCTTT.

To note about this clonotype: A far more abundant clone sits one base away, making this likely a read error. The chain recombines TRBV9 with TRBJ2-7; 8 bases are a match to TRBD2. Trimming took 5 bases from V and 4 from J; bases not matched to a gene: 5. CDR1 SGDLS and CDR2 YYNGEE come from the germline V gene. The CDR3 totals 13 residues. The CDR3 loop is CASSTGGMYEQYF. The DNA of the CDR3 is TGTGCCAGCAGTACGGGAGGGATGTACGAGCAGTACTTC.

About this clonotype itself: A read error may explain this, as a much larger clone is one base away. The V gene is TRBV27, the J gene TRBJ2-5; 9 bases agree with TRBD2. The germline V gene encodes CDR1 MNHEY and CDR2 SMNVEV (reference sequence). This CDR3 has 16 amino acids. The CDR3 DNA reads TGTGCCAGCAGTCAACTAGCGGGCGAGCCTTGGGAGACCCGGTACTTC. Translating it yields CASSQLAGEPWETRYF.

This clonotype occurred a few times. This rearrangement joins TRBV6-1 to TRBJ2-2; the match to TRBD1 covers 7 bases. The CDR3 has 16 residues. With 5 bases clipped from V and 12 bases from J, the junction kept 18 bases outside the gene matches. In germline, CDR1 is MNHNS, CDR2 SASEGT. CDR3 loop: CASSRQGAFSRGQLFF. CDR3 bases: TGTGCCAGCAGTCGACAGGGCGCCTTTTCTCGCGGCCAGCTGTTTTTT.

There are many counts of this clonotype. In nucleotides, the CDR3 is TGTGCCAGCAGCCATGGGGACCCCACTCAGCCCCAGCATTTT. Translated: CASSHGDPTQPQHF. The chain has TRBV12-3 or TRBV12-4 and TRBJ1-5, with D possibly matching TRBD1 (5 bases). The CDR3 is 14 amino acids. The V gene lost 6 bases and the J gene lost 6 bases, with 15 bases spanning the gap.

This clonotype was observed many times. The chain employs TRBV6-2 or TRBV6-3 and TRBJ2-7; TRBD1 agrees at 7 bases. From germline, CDR1 is MNHEY and CDR2 SVGEGT. J gave up 0 bases and V 5 bases, and 4 bases lay outside the gene matches. CDR3 length: 14 residues. The CDR3: CASSIRDSSYEQYF. In DNA form, the CDR3 reads TGTGCCAGCAGTATCCGGGACAGCTCCTACGAGCAGTACTTC.

This clonotype was counted a few times. V usage is TRBV15 and J usage is TRBJ1-2; no firm D call. The V gene lost 1 base and the J gene lost 7 bases, with 13 bases spanning the gap. CDR1 is LNHNV and CDR2 is YYDKDF in the germline V gene (reference sequence). The CDR3 covers 14 residues. In DNA, the CDR3 is TGTGCCACCAGCAGAGCCTTCCTTGTCGGTGGCTACACCTTC. It specifies CATSRAFLVGGYTF. Filled out from reference TRBV15 and TRBJ1-2, the complete variable domain reads DAMVIQNPRYQVTQFGKPVTLSCSQTLNHNVMYWYQQKSSQAPKLLFHYYDKDFNNEADTPDNFQSRRPNTSFCFLDIRSPGLGDTAMYLCATSRAFLVGGYTFGSGTRLTVV.

The CDR3: CASSQGTGHGYTF. The CDR3 nucleotides read TGTGCCAGCAGCCAAGGGACAGGGCATGGCTACACCTTC. This chain links TRBV14 with TRBJ1-2, with 8 bases fitting TRBD1. Per germline, CDR1 SGHDN and CDR2 FVKESK. Germline trimming cut 1 base from V and 6 bases from J; bases unmatched to any gene: 1. The CDR3 runs 13 residues.

The chain joins TRBV7-9 to TRBJ2-5; 11 bases fit TRBD2. Germline V gene sequence: CDR1 SEHNR, CDR2 FQNEAQ (reference sequence). V shed 2 bases and J 0 bases; nucleotides not matched to a gene: 8. This CDR3 is 18 amino acids long. CDR3 nucleotide sequence: TGTGCCAGCAGCTTAAACCCGACTAGCGGGAAGTACCAAGAGACCCAGTACTTC. Translation gives CASSLNPTSGKYQETQYF. The full variable domain, rest sourced from reference TRBV7-9 and TRBJ2-5, is DTGVSQNPRHKITKRGQNVTFRCDPISEHNRLYWYRQTLGQGPEFLTYFQNEAQLEKSRLLSDRFSAERPKGSFSTLEIQRTEQGDSAMYLCASSLNPTSGKYQETQYFGPGTRLLVL.

At least ten counts were recorded for this clonotype. The rearrangement joins TRBV28 to TRBJ1-1, with a possible D match to TRBD1 (6 bases). This CDR3 comprises 15 residues. Germline CDR1 and CDR2: MDHEN and SYDVKM. Trimming pared 2 bases from V and 3 bases from J, leaving 13 bases between. In DNA, the CDR3 is TGTGCCAGCAGTTTAGGTTCAGGGGTAGACACTGAAGCTTTCTTT. It encodes CASSLGSGVDTEAFF.

This clonotype was found many times. J is TRBJ2-7 and V is TRBV28; D not resolved. Between the trimmed V and J ends, which lost 3 bases and 0 bases, there was a span of 9 bases. The CDR3 covers 14 residues. Per the germline V gene, CDR1 is MDHEN and CDR2 is SYDVKM. CDR3 bases: TGTGCCAGCAGTTTCTTTGTGGGCTCCTACGAGCAGTACTTC. It translates to CASSFFVGSYEQYF.

This clonotype was seen repeatedly, ten times or more. V usage is TRBV3-1 and J usage is TRBJ2-5; the D is unclear. The CDR3 is 13 amino acids. V was trimmed by 0 bases and J by 5 bases, leaving 7 bases between them. The germline gives CDR1 LGHDT, CDR2 YNNKEL (reference sequence). Here the CDR3 DNA reads TGTGCCAGCAGCCAAGATCGTTGGGAGACCCAGTACTTC. Protein sequence: CASSQDRWETQYF.

This clonotype was counted between two and nine times. This chain links TRBV30 with TRBJ2-6; tentative D call: TRBD1 (5 bases). CDR1 and CDR2 (germline): GTSNPN, SVGIG (reference sequence). Trimming took 5 bases from V and 9 from J, leaving 14 bases between them. The CDR3 is 13 amino acids. Here the CDR3 DNA reads TGTGCCTGGGGTCAGGGAATCGTCAACGTCCTGACTTTC. This translates into CAWGQGIVNVLTF.

This clonotype was counted a few times. The CDR3 DNA reads as TGTGCCAGCAGCTTAATATTTTGGGGGTGGGCTAGTACCCAGCATTTT. Translating gives CASSLIFWGWASTQHF. This rearrangement joins TRBV7-3 to TRBJ1-5; D perhaps matches TRBD1 (5 bases). V lost 1 base and J 11 bases, leaving 21 bases between the germline ends. Germline CDR1 and CDR2: SGHTA and FQGTGA. The CDR3 length is 16 residues.

This clonotype has ten or more counts. The V call is TRBV20-1, the J call TRBJ2-7; the D gene is possibly TRBD1 (6 bases). V lost 0 bases and J 5 bases, leaving 14 bases between the germline ends. This CDR3 contains 14 residues. Germline lookup yields CDR1 DFQATT and CDR2 SNEGSKA (reference sequence). This CDR3 is CSARDLGKGDEQYF. In DNA form, the CDR3 reads TGCAGTGCTAGAGATTTAGGGAAGGGGGACGAGCAGTACTTC.

This clonotype was detected ten times or more. The genes are TRBV12-3 or TRBV12-4 and TRBJ1-1; D ambiguous. This CDR3 comprises 13 residues. Between the trimmed V and J ends, which lost 3 bases and 7 bases, there was a span of 12 bases. CDR3 DNA sequence: TGTGCCAGCAGTTTGGTCCATGGCCGTGAAGCTTTCTTT. Translating it yields CASSLVHGREAFF.

The chain joins TRBV18 to TRBJ2-3; D is unclear. Germline assignment: CDR1 KGHSH and CDR2 LQKENI. Trimming took off 3 bases at V and 1 base at J, with 5 bases between the two ends. The CDR3 runs 13 residues. As DNA, the CDR3 is TGTGCCAGCTCACCCGACGGCACAGATACGCAGTATTTT. Protein: CASSPDGTDTQYF.

The table lists this clonotype with many counts. The chain is built from TRBV11-2 and TRBJ2-7, with 13 bases matching TRBD2. There are 16 residues in the CDR3. Per germline, CDR1 SGHAT and CDR2 FQNNGV. V shed 6 bases and J 4 bases; nucleotides not matched to a gene: 9. The CDR3 DNA sequence: TGTGCCAGCAGTTCTCGGACTAGCGGGAGTAGGTACGAGCAGTACTTC. Protein: CASSSRTSGSRYEQYF.

This clonotype was recorded at least ten times. This chain connects TRBV20-1 to TRBJ2-7; D is perhaps TRBD1 (6 bases). The CDR3 runs to 14 residues. Germline V lookup: CDR1 DFQATT, CDR2 SNEGSKA (reference sequence). V lost 0 bases and J lost 3, with 12 bases in between. This CDR3 reads CSARDPATGYEQYF. Here the CDR3 DNA reads TGCAGTGCTAGAGATCCCGCGACAGGCTACGAGCAGTACTTC.